Listed here are 5 T cell receptor beta chains from one sample, sequenced in a study of a mutant IDH1 vaccine in newly diagnosed glioma. Repertoires were generated with immunoSEQ multiplex PCR, while TCRdb's copy carries only in-frame clones and drops some. The sample yields 50,000 to 60,000 clones, roughly nine tenths seen once. Regarding time point: week 11, during vaccination. The content of each vaccine dose was 300 ug of mutant IDH1 20-mer peptide, and topical imiquimod accompanied it. No antigens are known for them. The sample here was PBMCs, taken from a glioma patient whose treatment included an IDH1 peptide vaccine. The origin of the receptors is a man aged 45 to 65 with glioma.

This chain joins TRBV10-2 and TRBJ2-1, with no clear D. The CDR3 is made up of 15 amino acids. Trimming cost V 2 bases and J 8 bases, with 16 bases left between them. Germline CDR1 is WSHSY and CDR2 is SAAADI. As DNA, the CDR3 is TGCGCCAGCAGTGAGGGCTTCCCAAAATCGGATGAGCAGTTCTTC. Protein sequence: CASSEGFPKSDEQFF.

V usage is TRBV6-5 and J usage is TRBJ2-7; D is possibly TRBD1 (6 bases). Germline values: CDR1 MNHEY, CDR2 SVGAGI. V was clipped by 9 bases and J by 1 base, with 16 bases between them. The CDR3 has 14 amino acids. CDR3 in amino acids: CASTKQGLSYEQYF. CDR3 in DNA: TGTGCCAGTACAAAACAGGGTCTGTCCTACGAGCAGTACTTC.

The rearrangement links TRBV19 to TRBJ2-5, with 9 bases lining up with TRBD2. With V trimmed by 5 bases and J by 5 bases, 3 bases remained unmatched. The CDR3 extends over 13 amino acids. CDR1 is LNHDA and CDR2 is SQIVND in the germline V gene (reference sequence). CDR3 sequence reads: CASSSSGVETQYF. CDR3 bases: TGTGCCAGTAGTTCTAGCGGGGTGGAGACCCAGTACTTC.

The V and J genes are TRBV28 and TRBJ1-2; D unresolved. Germline lookup yields CDR1 MDHEN and CDR2 SYDVKM. The CDR3 runs 12 residues. V dropped 5 bases and J dropped 2 bases, with 6 bases sitting between them. DNA for the CDR3: TGTGCCAGCAGTGAGGGCAACTATGGCTACACCTTC. Its protein product is CASSEGNYGYTF.

The gene calls are TRBV7-2 and TRBJ2-5, with TRBD2 identical over 9 bases. This CDR3 is built from 16 residues. Germline values: CDR1 SGHTA, CDR2 FQGNSA. V shed 3 bases and J 1 base; nucleotides not matched to a gene: 6. CDR3 DNA: TGTGCCAGCAGCTTTCTCCTAGCGGGGCTCCAAGAGACCCAGTACTTC. Its protein product is CASSFLLAGLQETQYF. The full variable domain, completed using reference TRBV7-2 and TRBJ2-5, is GAGVSQSPSNKVTEKGKDVELRCDPISGHTALYWYRQSLGQGLEFLIYFQGNSAPDKSGLPSDRFSAERTGGSVSTLTIQRTQQEDSAVYLCASSFLLAGLQETQYFGPGTRLLVL.